A selection of T cell receptor beta chains follows, all from one sample in a study of blood T cells in healthy people across ages. TCRdb reanalysed the 5' RACE reads using MiXCR and keeps one entry per CDR3 protein. The sample has around 800,000 distinct CDR3 sequences; more than 35% are singletons. Sample: blood. The receptors shown here come from an elderly man in good health. Each CDR3 is given with its conserved first and last residue. Fields, in order: V gene, J gene, clone size, D gene, CDR3 protein, CDR3 DNA. A D gene is named only where the DNA matches it firmly. Clone size is stated in some rows and not others, as once, few, many or a class when expanded.

V: TRBV18
J: TRBJ2-5
size: -
D: -
CDR3: CASSPAGTAKETQYF
DNA: TGTGCCAGCTCACCTGCCGGGACTGCTAAAGAGACCCAGTACTTC

V: TRBV6-2/TRBV6-3
J: TRBJ2-4
size: -
D: -
CDR3: CASSYDSRANIQYF
DNA: TGTGCCAGCAGTTACGATAGCAGGGCGAACATTCAGTACTTC

V: TRBV7-3
J: TRBJ2-1
size: -
D: TRBD2
CDR3: CASSLKLAGVLGEQFF
DNA: TGTGCCAGCAGCTTAAAACTAGCGGGAGTTCTGGGTGAGCAGTTCTTC

V: TRBV7-6
J: TRBJ2-1
size: -
D: -
CDR3: CASSLKGPYNEQFF
DNA: TGTGCCAGCAGCTTAAAGGGACCATACAATGAGCAGTTCTTC

V: TRBV5-1
J: TRBJ1-1
size: -
D: -
CDR3: CASSLGDRDTEAFF
DNA: TGCGCCAGCAGCTTGGGGGATCGGGACACTGAAGCTTTCTTT

V: TRBV28
J: TRBJ2-2
size: -
D: TRBD1
CDR3: CASSPRRTGATGELFF
DNA: TGTGCCAGCAGTCCCCGTCGGACAGGGGCCACCGGGGAGCTGTTTTTT

V: TRBV6-1
J: TRBJ1-5
size: few
D: -
CDR3: CASSGFNSNQPQHF
DNA: TGTGCCAGCAGTGGTTTTAATAGCAATCAGCCCCAGCATTTT

V: TRBV21-1
J: TRBJ2-2
size: -
D: -
CDR3: CASSKVAGQSNTGELFF
DNA: TGTGCCAGCAGCAAAGTAGCGGGTCAGTCGAACACCGGGGAGCTGTTTTTT

V: TRBV19
J: TRBJ1-6
size: -
D: TRBD1
CDR3: CASSGSGQGSPLHF
DNA: TGTGCCAGTAGTGGCTCGGGACAGGGCTCACCCCTCCACTTT

V: TRBV9
J: TRBJ1-6
size: -
D: TRBD1
CDR3: CASSTRTGDNSPLHF
DNA: TGTGCCAGCAGCACTCGGACAGGGGATAATTCACCCCTCCACTTT

V: TRBV5-6
J: TRBJ1-1
size: -
D: -
CDR3: CASSLTPQDTEAFF
DNA: TGTGCCAGCAGCTTGACACCCCAAGACACTGAAGCTTTCTTT

V: TRBV20-1
J: TRBJ2-2
size: -
D: TRBD1
CDR3: CSASLGTGGTGELFF
DNA: TGCAGTGCTTCCTTAGGGACAGGGGGCACCGGGGAGCTGTTTTTT

V: TRBV7-2
J: TRBJ1-5
size: -
D: -
CDR3: CASSSKSGSKQPQHF
DNA: TGTGCCAGCAGTTCAAAGTCGGGTAGCAAGCAGCCCCAGCATTTT